A selection of T cell receptor beta chains follows, all from one sample in a study of PD-1 blockade in classical Hodgkin lymphoma. Some clones are missing from TCRdb's copy, which holds only in-frame ones; the method was immunoSEQ multiplex PCR. The sample records around 40,000 clones, more than 70% being singletons. The sequencing here drew on peripheral blood mononuclear cells (PBMCs), taken at baseline. These TCRs come from a human donor with classical Hodgkin lymphoma. The conserved cysteine and the conserved F or W are not part of the CDR3 here. Fields, in order: V gene, J gene, CDR3 protein.

>TRBV27|TRBJ2-3
ASSWGGRADTQY
>TRBV5-4|TRBJ2-5
ASSGGAGGARQETQY
>TRBV5-6|TRBJ2-3
ASIRDRGPKGTDTQY
>TRBV7-8|TRBJ2-5
ASSLGFRETQY
>TRBV18|TRBJ2-7
ASSTTGTYEQY
>TRBV11-1|TRBJ2-7
ASSMDRNYEQY
>TRBV11-1|TRBJ2-5
ASSLSLASGQETQY
>TRBV5-6|TRBJ2-1
ASSLEGRGGDNEQF
>TRBV6-6|TRBJ2-3
ASSYESGTTDTQY
>TRBV4-3|TRBJ1-5
ASSQATGNQPQH
>TRBV6-5|TRBJ2-3
ASSLTRGRRDTQY
>TRBV7-9|TRBJ1-2
ASSLGDSYYT
>TRBV4-3|TRBJ2-1
ASSQDLNEQF
>TRBV29-1|TRBJ1-6
SAGTEYNSPLH
>TRBV19|TRBJ2-1
ASSIGSSGGTYNEQF
>TRBV4-3|TRBJ1-2
ASSQDRTDRGYT
>TRBV5-1|TRBJ2-4
ASSVSGENIQY
>TRBV11-1|TRBJ1-6
ASLSCRSGTGGNSPLH
>TRBV5-6|TRBJ1-1
ASSLGGPGRRAF
>TRBV14|TRBJ2-5
ASSLSKSGRVAQY
>TRBV5-1|TRBJ1-1
ASSLGPELNAEAF
>TRBV5-3|TRBJ1-4
ARSLVVEGSRSNEKLF
>TRBV6-6|TRBJ2-7
ASSSSLSYEQY
>TRBV6-5|TRBJ1-6
ASSYTGMQSPLH
>TRBV7-7|TRBJ2-3
ASSLGTEDTQY
>TRBV23-1|TRBJ2-3
ASSQLNVPHRRVTDTQY
>TRBV5-6|TRBJ1-4
HLTGRANEKLF
>TRBV14|TRBJ2-5
ASSQAGAIQETQY
>TRBV10-1|TRBJ2-7
ASSDPPSYEQY